The 5 T cell receptor beta chains in this list originate from one sample, sequenced in a study of metastatic and nonmetastatic thyroid tumors. Patients were all untreated before their thyroid surgery. TCRdb re-clonotyped the PCR reads via MiXCR. The sample holds about 52,000 clones, about a sixth seen once. The sample taken for sequencing was blood. The receptor set was obtained from a female donor with papillary thyroid cancer or a benign thyroid nodule (not recorded which). Some clones in this sample may be carry-over from other donors' samples.

This clone was detected a few times. The genes are TRBV6-5 and TRBJ2-2; TRBD1 matches 7 bases. CDR3 length equals 16 residues. Germline V CDR1 and CDR2: MNHEY, SVGAGI. V dropped 3 bases and J dropped 1; count of bases not matched to a gene: 5. The CDR3 DNA is TGTGCCAGCAGTTATATTTGGACAGGGAACACCGGGGAGCTGTTTTTT. Amino acid sequence: CASSYIWTGNTGELFF.

This clone was picked up many times. The chain employs TRBV18 and TRBJ2-2, with a tentative D call TRBD2 (6 bases). The CDR3 length is 17 residues. Germline V gene sequence: CDR1 KGHSH, CDR2 LQKENI. Deletions cut 6 bases from V and 5 bases from J, with 22 bases between. The chain's CDR3 is CASSSAGNQAGTGELFF. The CDR3, as DNA: TGTGCCAGCTCGAGCGCGGGCAACCAGGCGGGGACCGGGGAGCTGTTTTTT. The entire variable domain, with the rest obtained from reference TRBV18 and TRBJ2-2, is as follows: NAGVMQNPRHLVRRRGQEARLRCSPMKGHSHVYWYRQLPEEGLKFMVYLQKENIIDESGMPKERFSAEFPKEGPSILRIQQVVRGDSAAYFCASSSAGNQAGTGELFFGEGSRLTVL.

This clone was observed many times. This chain connects TRBV18 to TRBJ2-3, with 10 bases lining up with TRBD2. The CDR3 covers 14 residues. Germline trimming cut 6 bases from V and 1 base from J; bases unmatched to any gene: 1. CDR1 KGHSH and CDR2 LQKENI come from the germline V gene. The CDR3: CASSLAGGTDTQYF. CDR3 nucleotides: TGTGCCAGCTCGCTAGCGGGAGGCACAGATACGCAGTATTTT.

Many counts were recorded for this clone. This chain uses TRBV4-2 with TRBJ2-1; weak D call: TRBD2 (6 bases). This CDR3 has 16 residues. Germline V gives CDR1 LGHNA, CDR2 YNFKEQ. The V and J ends lost 0 bases and 2 bases respectively, with 11 bases between them. The CDR3 DNA reads as TGTGCCAGCAGCCAAGATAAACCTAGCGCCTACAATGAGCAGTTCTTC. As protein: CASSQDKPSAYNEQFF.

In this sample, this clone is medium-sized (0.01 to 0.1%). The chain carries TRBV20-1 and TRBJ2-1; the D gene is possibly TRBD1 (5 bases). Per germline, CDR1 DFQATT and CDR2 SNEGSKA (reference sequence). V lost 0 bases and J lost 2, with 17 bases in between. The length of the CDR3 is 17 residues. This CDR3 is CSARDRVAVGAYNEQFF. The CDR3 bases are TGCAGTGCTAGAGATCGGGTTGCGGTAGGGGCCTACAATGAGCAGTTCTTC.